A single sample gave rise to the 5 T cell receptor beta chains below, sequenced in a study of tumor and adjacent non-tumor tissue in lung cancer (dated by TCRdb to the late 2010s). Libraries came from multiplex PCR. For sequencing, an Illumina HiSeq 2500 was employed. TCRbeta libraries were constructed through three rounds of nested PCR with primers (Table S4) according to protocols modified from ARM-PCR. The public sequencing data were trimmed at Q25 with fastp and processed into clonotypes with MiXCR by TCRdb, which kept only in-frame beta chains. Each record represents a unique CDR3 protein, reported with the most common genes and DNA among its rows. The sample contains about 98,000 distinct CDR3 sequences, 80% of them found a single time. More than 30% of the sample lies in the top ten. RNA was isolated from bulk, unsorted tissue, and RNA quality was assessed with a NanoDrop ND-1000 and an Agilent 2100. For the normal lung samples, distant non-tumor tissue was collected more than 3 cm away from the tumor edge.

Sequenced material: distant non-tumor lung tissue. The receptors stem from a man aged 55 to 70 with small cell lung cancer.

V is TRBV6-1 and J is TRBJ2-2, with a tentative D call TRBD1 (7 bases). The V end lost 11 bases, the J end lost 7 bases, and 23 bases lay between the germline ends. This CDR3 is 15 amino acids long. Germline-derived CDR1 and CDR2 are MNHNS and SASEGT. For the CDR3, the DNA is TGTGCCGGTAGTGAGACTAGGGGGCAAGTCGGGGAGCTGTTTTTT. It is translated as CAGSETRGQVGELFF.

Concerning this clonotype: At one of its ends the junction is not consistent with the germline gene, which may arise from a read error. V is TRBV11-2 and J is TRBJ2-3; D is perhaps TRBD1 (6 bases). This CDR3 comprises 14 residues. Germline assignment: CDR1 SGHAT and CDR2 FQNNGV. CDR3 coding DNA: TGTGCCGGCAGCTGGACAGCAAGCTTAGATACGCAGTATTTT. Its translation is CAGSWTASLDTQYF.

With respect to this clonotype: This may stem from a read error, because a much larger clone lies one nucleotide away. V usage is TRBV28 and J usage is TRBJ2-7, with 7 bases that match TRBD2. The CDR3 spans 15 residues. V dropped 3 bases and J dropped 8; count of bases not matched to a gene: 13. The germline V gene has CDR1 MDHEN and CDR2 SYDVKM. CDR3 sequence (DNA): TGTGCCAGCAGTTTTTCCGGGGAGGGCCCGGGGAAGCAGTACTTC. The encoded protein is CASSFSGEGPGKQYF.

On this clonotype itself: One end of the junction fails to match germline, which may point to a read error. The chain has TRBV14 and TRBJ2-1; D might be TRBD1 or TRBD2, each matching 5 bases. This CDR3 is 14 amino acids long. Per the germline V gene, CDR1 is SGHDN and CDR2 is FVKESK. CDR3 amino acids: CASLRGVGENEQLF. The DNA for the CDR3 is TGTGCCAGCCTACGGGGCGTCGGGGAGAATGAGCAGCTCTTC.

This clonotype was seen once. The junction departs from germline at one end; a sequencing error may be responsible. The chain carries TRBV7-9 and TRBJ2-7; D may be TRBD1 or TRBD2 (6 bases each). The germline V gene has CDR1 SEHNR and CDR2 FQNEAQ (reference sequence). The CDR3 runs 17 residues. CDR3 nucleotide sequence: TGTGCAAGCATCCCAACGAGTCTAGCGTCAGGAAGGGGGGAGCAGTACTTC. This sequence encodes CASIPTSLASGRGEQYF. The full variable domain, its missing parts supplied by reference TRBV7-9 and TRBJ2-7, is DTGVSQNPRHKITKRGQNVTFRCDPISEHNRLYWYRQTLGQGPEFLTYFQNEAQLEKSRLLSDRFSAERPKGSFSTLEIQRTEQGDSAMYLCASIPTSLASGRGEQYFGPGTRLTVT.